Below, 32 T cell receptor beta chains from the same sample are listed, as sequenced in a study of blood T cell repertoires in COVID-19. The assay was immunoSEQ multiplex PCR, and TCRdb's table has in-frame clones only and misses some. The sample contains about 120,000 clones, about 88% of which appear only once. What was sequenced was peripheral blood. The receptors shown here come from a man aged 40-49 years with acute or convalescent COVID-19.

The genes are TRBV4-3 and TRBJ1-2; D gene uncertain. The CDR3 is made up of 13 amino acids. The germline CDR1 and CDR2 sequences are LGHNA and YSLEER. Trimming removed 2 bases at V and 5 bases at J, with 9 bases between. The CDR3 is CASSQTREYGYTF. For the CDR3, the DNA is TGCGCCAGCAGCCAAACCCGAGAATATGGCTACACCTTC.

This clone was detected a few times. The V call is TRBV7-2, the J call TRBJ2-1; D remains unclear. Germline CDR1 reads SGHTA; CDR2 reads FQGNSA. V was trimmed by 5 bases and J by 5 bases, leaving 10 bases between them. This CDR3 has 13 residues. The CDR3 region has the DNA TGTGCCAGCAGCGCCAGGTTCGACAATGAGCAGTTCTTC. This encodes CASSARFDNEQFF. The entire variable domain, with the rest obtained from reference TRBV7-2 and TRBJ2-1, is as follows: GAGVSQSPSNKVTEKGKDVELRCDPISGHTALYWYRQSLGQGLEFLIYFQGNSAPDKSGLPSDRFSAERTGGSVSTLTIQRTQQEDSAVYLCASSARFDNEQFFGPGTRLTVL.

This rearrangement joins TRBV5-6 to TRBJ2-5; 8 nucleotides match TRBD2. Germline assignment: CDR1 SGHDT and CDR2 YYEEEE. This CDR3 has 15 amino acids. V dropped 2 bases and J dropped 4; count of bases not matched to a gene: 7. DNA for the CDR3: TGTGCCAGCAGCTTACCCGGGACTAGGGTAGAGACCCAGTACTTC. Translation gives CASSLPGTRVETQYF.

For the CDR3, the DNA is TGTGCCAGCAGCCCCGGGACAGGGAGGACTGAAGCTTTCTTT. This translates into CASSPGTGRTEAFF. The chain joins TRBV7-2 to TRBJ1-1; 9 bases are shared with TRBD1. The V segment lost 5 bases and the J segment 5 bases; nucleotides outside the gene matches: 6. The germline V gene encodes CDR1 SGHTA and CDR2 FQGNSA. There are 14 residues in the CDR3.

The CDR3 DNA follows: TGTGCCAGCAGCAACTCCGGGAGGAAAAACATTCAGTACTTC. Translated: CASSNSGRKNIQYF. The chain recombines TRBV21-1 with TRBJ2-4; the table's D call, TRBD2, has no DNA check behind it. TRBV21-1 is tagged as a pseudogene. There are 14 residues in the CDR3.

The chain links TRBV29-1 to TRBJ2-7, with a tentative D call TRBD2 (5 bases). The V end was cut by 0 bases, the J end by 4 bases, with 10 bases between. This CDR3 has 13 amino acids. Germline loops: CDR1 SQVTM, CDR2 ANQGSEA. The CDR3 sequence: CSVEDEREYEQYF. CDR3 sequence (DNA): TGCAGCGTTGAAGATGAGAGGGAGTACGAGCAGTACTTC.

V is TRBV18 and J is TRBJ2-1; D gene ambiguous. V lost 3 bases to trimming and J lost 8 bases, with 11 bases between them. The CDR3 is 13 amino acids. Germline V gene sequence: CDR1 KGHSH, CDR2 LQKENI. The CDR3 reads CASSPASLYEQFF. The CDR3 DNA reads TGTGCCAGCTCACCGGCTAGTCTGTATGAGCAGTTCTTC.

J is TRBJ2-3 and V is TRBV7-9, with 7 bases fitting TRBD1. V lost 1 base to trimming and J lost 3 bases; unmatched junction nucleotides: 1. The germline V gene encodes CDR1 SEHNR and CDR2 FQNEAQ (reference sequence). There are 14 residues in the CDR3. For the CDR3, the DNA is TGTGCCAGCAGCTTAGGACAGGGTACAGATACGCAGTATTTT. As protein: CASSLGQGTDTQYF.

J is TRBJ2-1 and V is TRBV7-9, with 8 bases lining up with TRBD2. Germline V CDR1 and CDR2: SEHNR, FQNEAQ (reference sequence). The CDR3 extends over 16 amino acids. The V segment lost 6 bases and the J segment 2 bases; nucleotides outside the gene matches: 9. CDR3 in DNA: TGTGCCAGCAGTGAGAGCGGGGGAGCGACCTACAATGAGCAGTTCTTC. It translates to CASSESGGATYNEQFF.

This rearrangement joins TRBV29-1 to TRBJ2-7; D is unclear. The V gene lost 0 bases and the J gene lost 5 bases, with 11 bases spanning the gap. Per the germline V gene, CDR1 is SQVTM and CDR2 is ANQGSEA. The CDR3 is 13 residues long. The CDR3 region has the DNA TGCAGCGTTGAAGACCCGCGGTCTGACGAGCAGTACTTC. Translating gives CSVEDPRSDEQYF.

This clone is termed medium-sized. The genes are TRBV30 and TRBJ1-1; no definite D call. In germline, CDR1 is GTSNPN, CDR2 SVGIG (reference sequence). V shed 2 bases and J shed 4 bases, with 8 bases lying between them. This CDR3 comprises 12 residues. CDR3 in amino acids: CAWSQEGTEAFF. CDR3 bases: TGTGCCTGGAGTCAGGAGGGCACTGAAGCTTTCTTT.

V and J are TRBV29-1 and TRBJ2-3, with TRBD1 identical over 9 bases. With 4 bases clipped from V and 2 bases from J, the junction kept 16 bases outside the gene matches. In germline, CDR1 is SQVTM, CDR2 ANQGSEA. CDR3 size: 18 residues. Here the CDR3 DNA reads TGCAGCGTTGCGGGCCGGCCCCGACAGGGGGTTACCACAGATACGCAGTATTTT. As protein: CSVAGRPRQGVTTDTQYF.

The count of this clone is one. The gene calls are TRBV5-1 and TRBJ2-2; D is perhaps TRBD1 (6 bases). Germline values: CDR1 SGHRS, CDR2 YFSETQ. The CDR3 runs to 16 residues. V lost 0 bases and J 0 bases, leaving 9 bases between the germline ends. CDR3 region: CASSLAAGANTGELFF. DNA of the CDR3: TGCGCCAGCAGCTTGGCGGCAGGGGCGAACACCGGGGAGCTGTTTTTT.

The V call is TRBV5-8, the J call TRBJ1-5; the D gene is possibly TRBD1 (6 bases). The CDR3 consists of 16 residues. Per the germline V gene, CDR1 is SGHTS and CDR2 is YDEGEE. With 0 bases removed from V and 15 bases from J, the gap between germline ends came to 25 bases. Written as DNA, the CDR3 is TGTGCCAGCAGCTTGGGATCCACAGGGCAACCCCGCTTTGGGCATTTT. Encoded protein: CASSLGSTGQPRFGHF. The whole variable domain, filled in from reference TRBV5-8 and TRBJ1-5, reads EAGVTQSPTHLIKTRGQQATLRCSPISGHTSVYWYQQALGLGLQFLLWYDEGEERNRGNFPPRFSGRQFPNYSSELNVNALELEDSALYLCASSLGSTGQPRFGHFGDGTRLSIL.

This chain joins TRBV5-1 and TRBJ2-3; 7 bases match TRBD1. V gave up 4 bases and J gave up 0 bases; unmatched junction bases: 8. The CDR3 contains 16 residues. The germline V gene has CDR1 SGHRS and CDR2 YFSETQ. The CDR3, as DNA: TGCGCCAGCAGCGAAAGGACAGGTTCTAGCACAGATACGCAGTATTTT. This encodes CASSERTGSSTDTQYF.

This rearrangement joins TRBV7-9 to TRBJ2-2; D is possibly TRBD1 (6 bases). Trimming pared 1 base from V and 6 bases from J, leaving 15 bases between. The CDR3 covers 16 residues. CDR1 is SEHNR, CDR2 FQNEAQ, per germline (reference sequence). CDR3 sequence: CASSLGQVRSSGELFF. For the CDR3, the DNA is TGTGCCAGCAGCTTAGGACAGGTTCGTTCTTCCGGGGAGCTGTTTTTT.

The rearrangement uses TRBV5-1 and TRBJ2-2, with 7 bases that match TRBD1. Trimming cost V 4 bases and J 3 bases; bases outside gene matches: 6. The CDR3 runs to 15 residues. CDR1 and CDR2 (germline): SGHRS, YFSETQ. As DNA, the CDR3 is TGCGCCAGCAGCGCACAGGGGTCGTACACCGGGGAGCTGTTTTTT. Protein: CASSAQGSYTGELFF.

The genes are TRBV7-3 and TRBJ2-2; D is unresolved. CDR1 and CDR2 from the germline V gene are SGHTA and FQGTGA. The CDR3 spans 17 residues. Trimming left V 0 bases short and J 7 bases short, with 18 bases between. As DNA, the CDR3 is TGTGCCAGCAGCTTAACTCTTTCGACGGGTCCGGACGGGGAGCTGTTTTTT. Amino acid sequence: CASSLTLSTGPDGELFF.

This rearrangement joins TRBV2 to TRBJ2-3, with D tentatively TRBD1 (6 bases). The ends were cut back, 2 bases at V and 5 bases at J, with 17 bases in the middle. Per germline, CDR1 SNHLY and CDR2 FYNNEI. CDR3 length: 16 amino acids. CDR3 DNA sequence: TGTGCCAGCAGTGAACTCCCACAGGGCCAGGGAGATACGCAGTATTTT. Translated, it gives CASSELPQGQGDTQYF. Filled out from reference TRBV2 and TRBJ2-3, the complete variable domain reads EPEVTQTPSHQVTQMGQEVILRCVPISNHLYFYWYRQILGQKVEFLVSFYNNEISEKSEIFDDQFSVERPDGSNFTLKIRSTKLEDSAMYFCASSELPQGQGDTQYFGPGTRLTVL.

In this sample, this clone turned up once. This chain connects TRBV12-3 or TRBV12-4 to TRBJ1-1, with D perhaps TRBD1 (6 bases). This CDR3 comprises 13 residues. The ends were cut back, 6 bases at V and 1 base at J, with 9 bases in the middle. CDR3 region: CASRYRENTEAFF. In DNA, the CDR3 is TGTGCCAGCAGATACAGGGAGAACACTGAAGCTTTCTTT.

This chain's CDR3 is CAISGRTGGIDTQYF. In DNA form, the CDR3 reads TGTGCCATCAGTGGCCGGACGGGGGGGATCGATACGCAGTATTTT. The chain couples TRBV10-3 to TRBJ2-3; 8 nucleotides line up with TRBD2. The germline gives CDR1 ENHRY, CDR2 SYGVKD. With 4 bases clipped from V and 6 bases from J, the junction kept 9 bases outside the gene matches. The CDR3 extends over 15 amino acids.

The chain carries TRBV7-2 and TRBJ1-1; D remains unclear. Germline V gives CDR1 SGHTA, CDR2 FQGNSA. The CDR3 extends over 14 amino acids. Between the trimmed V and J ends, which lost 2 bases and 7 bases, there was a span of 14 bases. The CDR3 reads CASSLQAKQSEAFF. The CDR3 DNA sequence: TGTGCCAGCAGCTTACAGGCCAAGCAAAGTGAAGCTTTCTTT.

V usage is TRBV9 and J usage is TRBJ2-2; D not resolved. This CDR3 comprises 15 residues. Germline values: CDR1 SGDLS, CDR2 YYNGEE. Deletions cut 0 bases from V and 3 bases from J, with 9 bases between. The CDR3, as DNA: TGTGCCAGCAGCGTAGGAGTTTTACACACCGGGGAGCTGTTTTTT. Translating gives CASSVGVLHTGELFF.

J is TRBJ2-7 and V is TRBV29-1, with TRBD2 as a possible D gene (5 bases). The V and J ends lost 4 bases and 3 bases respectively, with 13 bases between them. Germline V gene sequence: CDR1 SQVTM, CDR2 ANQGSEA. The CDR3 is 13 amino acids. For the CDR3, the DNA is TGCAGCGTTGGCGGACTGGACGTCTACGAGCAGTACTTC. This sequence encodes CSVGGLDVYEQYF.

J is TRBJ2-1 and V is TRBV6-5; maybe TRBD2 (6 bases). Trimming took off 2 bases at V and 3 bases at J, with 11 bases between the two ends. The CDR3 loop spans 15 amino acids. Germline CDR1 MNHEY, CDR2 SVGAGI. The CDR3 DNA follows: TGTGCCAGCAGTTACAGGCAGGGAGGCTACAATGAGCAGTTCTTC. This translates into CASSYRQGGYNEQFF.

V gene TRBV5-1 combines with J gene TRBJ2-7; the D is unclear. The CDR3 extends over 14 amino acids. Trimming took off 0 bases at V and 0 bases at J, with 7 bases between the two ends. Germline values: CDR1 SGHRS, CDR2 YFSETQ. CDR3 region: CASSLDSTSYEQYF. CDR3 DNA sequence: TGCGCCAGCAGCTTGGACAGTACCTCCTACGAGCAGTACTTC.

The rearrangement links TRBV10-3 to TRBJ1-1; D is perhaps TRBD1 (6 bases). The length of the CDR3 is 16 residues. Trimming took off 3 bases at V and 7 bases at J, with 21 bases between the two ends. Germline CDR1 ENHRY, CDR2 SYGVKD. In DNA form, the CDR3 reads TGTGCCATCAGTGAAAGGTCTATCTTGGGGGCCCATGAAGCTTTCTTT. This translates into CAISERSILGAHEAFF.

The rearrangement joins TRBV5-1 to TRBJ2-3; 9 nucleotides agree with TRBD1. J gave up 6 bases and V 2 bases, and 7 bases lay outside the gene matches. The length of the CDR3 is 15 residues. In germline, CDR1 is SGHRS, CDR2 YFSETQ. CDR3 sequence reads: CASSFGDRDQDTQYF. The CDR3 coding sequence is TGCGCCAGCAGCTTCGGGGACAGGGATCAGGATACGCAGTATTTT.

Only one count was recorded for this clone. The chain couples TRBV10-3 to TRBJ1-1; TRBD1 matches 8 bases. Trimming took 6 bases from V and 2 from J; bases not matched to a gene: 8. In germline, CDR1 is ENHRY, CDR2 SYGVKD. The CDR3 is made up of 15 amino acids. This CDR3 is CAIRGGDRGNTEAFF. DNA for the CDR3: TGTGCCATCAGGGGGGGTGACAGGGGTAACACTGAAGCTTTCTTT.

The V call is TRBV7-9, the J call TRBJ1-1; no clear D gene. The length of the CDR3 is 12 residues. Between the trimmed V and J ends, which lost 4 bases and 11 bases, there was a span of 14 bases. Per the germline V gene, CDR1 is SEHNR and CDR2 is FQNEAQ (reference sequence). The CDR3 spells CASSYNDNTAFF. The CDR3 DNA follows: TGTGCCAGCAGCTATAACGACAATACGGCTTTCTTT.

The V call is TRBV6-2 or TRBV6-3, the J call TRBJ1-4; D not resolved. The CDR3 extends over 15 amino acids. Germline V CDR1 and CDR2: MNHEY, SVGEGT. Trimming removed 0 bases at V and 7 bases at J, with 12 bases between. The CDR3 is CASSYSTGSGEKLFF. Here the CDR3 DNA reads TGTGCCAGCAGTTACTCGACTGGGAGCGGTGAAAAACTGTTTTTT.

The chain links TRBV11-2 to TRBJ2-7, with 7 nucleotides matching TRBD2. The junction had 8 bases not matched to a gene; V was cut back by 3 bases and J by 3 bases. There are 15 residues in the CDR3. CDR1 SGHAT and CDR2 FQNNGV come from the germline V gene. CDR3 DNA sequence: TGTGCCAGCAGCTTCTTTTCAACGGGGGGCTACGAGCAGTACTTC. Residues: CASSFFSTGGYEQYF.